This entry features one T cell receptor (beta chain) sequence. Its antigen is still unknown. Mismatch with germline at one junction end may stem from a read error. One collaborating source in Seattle enrolled patients while the patients were actively infected and followed the patients over time throughout the course of disease. Each collaborating institution followed its own protocols to collect whole blood in K2EDTA tubes. For TCRbeta analysis, collaborators shipped samples in one of three forms: frozen whole blood, isolated PBMCs, or DNA extracted from either of those sample types. This record belongs to a study of blood T cell repertoires in COVID-19 (dated by TCRdb to 2019 to 2021). About the study as a whole: The collaborator samples originated in the United States, Italy and Spain and spanned the acute and convalescent phases of COVID-19. The prospective study material was composed of cDNA or gDNA derived from T cells, B-cell-depleted T cells, or PBMCs. Subjects who had been exposed to COVID-19, were actively infected with it, or had recovered from it provided the deeply sampled blood TCRbeta repertoires that made up the dataset. The repertoires were released in a freely available public database intended as a resource for research on the immune response to SARS-CoV-2. The samples were drawn from two sources: the first 160 participants of the ongoing ImmuneRACE study, and over 1,000 subjects contributed by 6 global collaborators. A de-identified subject ID, COVID-19 status, age in years and sex were almost always included in the sample metadata. Where available, HLA class I and class II types were obtained from metadata supplied by the sample provider rather than from assay-based typing. Summary of the overall study and its limitations: The amount of clinical and demographic metadata varied by source and participant and was provided uncurated.

TCRbeta CDR3 regions were amplified from genomic DNA using the immunoSEQ Assay, a bias-controlled multiplex PCR. Concerning the study's data processing: Nucleated cell counts per sample were estimated from amplification of reference gene primers within the assay. To quantify the absolute abundance of each unique TCRbeta CDR3 rearrangement, sequence reads were collapsed and filtered. For each sample, productive Simpson clonality was calculated as the square root of Simpson's diversity index over productive rearrangements. TCRdb retrieved this table from immuneACCESS and kept in-frame rearrangements only. Not all clones are present; in checked studies, unresolved V genes account for under half, and no reason is known for the remainder. V and J calls and clone size are as listed in that table; D and trimming were resolved from the DNA. This sample is represented by around 370,000 clones; around nine tenths of them were singletons. The ten largest make up roughly 6.6% of the sample.

The CDR3 spans 14 residues, from the cysteine through the phenylalanine. Just the 42-base CDR3 DNA is kept, in frame starting at base 1. According to the germline V gene (reference sequence), CDR1 reads MNHEY and CDR2 reads SMNVEV. Material for sequencing was peripheral blood. The V gene is TRBV27 and the J gene is TRBJ2-1; possibly the D gene is TRBD2, per 6 matching bases. This receptor was obtained from a woman in her 70s with COVID-19, enrolled during active disease. CDR3 sequence: CASRLYSGGNEQFF. The DNA reads TGTGCCAGCAGGTTATACTCCGGAGGGAATGAGCAGTTCTTC.